The text below deals with one T cell receptor beta chain. Clones were sequenced by immunoSEQ multiplex PCR, and TCRdb holds only the in-frame ones, with some missing. The sample includes roughly 60,000 clones, about 96% seen only once; the top ten take 0.95% to 1.5%. Between the trimmed V and J ends, which lost 3 bases and 0 bases, there was a span of 13 bases. This CDR3 is built from 15 residues. Germline V lookup: CDR1 SGDLS, CDR2 YYNGEE. This entry is derived from a study of cytomegalovirus exposure and HLA in healthy donors. V and J are TRBV9 and TRBJ2-7; a weak D match, TRBD1 (6 bases). Sequenced input: PBMCs. The receptor comes from a woman between 18 and 29 years old in good health and CMV-seronegative. The DNA of the CDR3 is TGTGCCAGCAGCGGAGGGGCGGACAGCTCCTACGAGCAGTACTTC. Encoded protein: CASSGGADSSYEQYF.